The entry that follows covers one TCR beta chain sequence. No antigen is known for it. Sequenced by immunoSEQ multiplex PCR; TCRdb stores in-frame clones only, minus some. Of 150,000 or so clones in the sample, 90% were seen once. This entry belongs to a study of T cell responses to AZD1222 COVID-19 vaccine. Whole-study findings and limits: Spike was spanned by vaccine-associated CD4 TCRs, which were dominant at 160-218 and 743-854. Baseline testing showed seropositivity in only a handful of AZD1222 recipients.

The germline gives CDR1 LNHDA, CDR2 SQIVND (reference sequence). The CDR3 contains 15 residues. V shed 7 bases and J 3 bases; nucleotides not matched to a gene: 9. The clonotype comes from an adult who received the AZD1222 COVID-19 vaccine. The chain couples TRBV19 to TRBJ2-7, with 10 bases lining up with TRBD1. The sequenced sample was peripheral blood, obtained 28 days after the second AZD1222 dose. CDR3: CASTGFRDRGYEQYF. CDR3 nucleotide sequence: TGTGCCAGTACGGGCTTCCGGGACAGGGGCTACGAGCAGTACTTC. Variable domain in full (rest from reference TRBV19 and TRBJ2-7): DGGITQSPKYLFRKEGQNVTLSCEQNLNHDAMYWYRQDPGQGLRLIYYSQIVNDFQKGDIAEGYSVSREKKESFPLTVTSAQKNPTAFYLCASTGFRDRGYEQYFGPGTRLTVT.